The 19 T cell receptor beta chains given below trace back to one sample, sequenced in a study of cytomegalovirus exposure and HLA in healthy donors. Vbeta (60) and Jbeta (13) primers were used in the PCR. Sequenced by immunoSEQ multiplex PCR; TCRdb stores in-frame clones only, minus some. This table holds about 130,000 clones, just under 75% found once. Input material: PBMCs. These receptors originate from a man aged 35 to 55 in good health and CMV-seropositive.

The chain is built from TRBV6-4 and TRBJ2-3, with TRBD1 matching over 8 bases. Germline CDR1 is MRHNA and CDR2 is SNTAGT. Germline trimming cut 3 bases from V and 4 bases from J; bases unmatched to any gene: 3. This CDR3 is built from 14 residues. In DNA form, the CDR3 reads TGTGCCAGCAGTGAAGGACAGGGCTCAGATACGCAGTATTTT. Protein: CASSEGQGSDTQYF.

This chain's CDR3 is CAISESTEYSNQPQHF. As DNA, the CDR3 is TGTGCCATCAGTGAGTCGACAGAATATAGCAATCAGCCCCAGCATTTT. The V call is TRBV10-3, the J call TRBJ1-5, with D tentatively TRBD1 (5 bases). The CDR3 sequence is 16 residues long. V lost 0 bases to trimming and J lost 0 bases, with 9 bases between them. Germline V gene lookup returns CDR1 ENHRY and CDR2 SYGVKD.

This sequence joins TRBV5-1 and TRBJ2-5; D might be TRBD1 (6 bases). Matching the DNA end better, TRBJ2-7 makes the J call doubtful. Germline CDR1 and CDR2: SGHRS and YFSETQ. The CDR3 loop spans 15 amino acids. The CDR3 is CASSLDTGLVVEQYF. CDR3 DNA: TGCGCCAGCAGCTTGGATACAGGGTTGGTCGTCGAGCAGTACTTC.

J is TRBJ2-1 and V is TRBV10-2, with D tentatively TRBD2 (5 bases). CDR1 is WSHSY and CDR2 is SAAADI in the germline V gene. There are 12 residues in the CDR3. The ends were cut back, 8 bases at V and 6 bases at J, with 11 bases in the middle. The CDR3 coding sequence is TGCGCCAGCCTCGGGATGGGCAATGAGCAGTTCTTC. It is translated as CASLGMGNEQFF.

This rearrangement joins TRBV14 to TRBJ2-5, with 10 bases identical to TRBD1. The CDR3 sequence is 16 residues long. V was pared by 8 bases and J by 1 base, with 10 bases of the junction left unmatched. The germline V gene has CDR1 SGHDN and CDR2 FVKESK. The CDR3, as DNA: TGTGCCAGCTCCCGTCCGGGACAGGGGCGCCAAGAGACCCAGTACTTC. It yields the protein CASSRPGQGRQETQYF.

Only a few counts were recorded for this clone. The V and J genes are TRBV29-1 and TRBJ2-5, with D perhaps TRBD2 (5 bases). CDR3 length: 16 residues. CDR1 SQVTM and CDR2 ANQGSEA come from the germline V gene. The V end lost 1 base, the J end lost 5 bases, and 20 bases lay between the germline ends. The CDR3 loop is CSVEVLFLASRETQYF. The DNA for the CDR3 is TGCAGCGTTGAAGTCTTGTTTTTGGCTAGCAGGGAGACCCAGTACTTC.

The CDR3 DNA reads TGTGCCAGCAGCTTAGATCGGGACACATCACAGCCCCAGCATTTT. Its translation: CASSLDRDTSQPQHF. This chain links TRBV11-2 with TRBJ1-5; weak D call: TRBD1 (6 bases). Trimming stripped 0 bases from V and 7 bases from J, with 13 bases between. Germline V CDR1 and CDR2: SGHAT, FQNNGV. CDR3 length equals 15 residues.

The rearrangement joins TRBV15 to TRBJ2-7; D might be TRBD2 (7 bases). This CDR3 is 16 amino acids long. V was clipped by 3 bases and J by 0 bases, with 15 bases between them. Germline V gene data show CDR1 as LNHNV and CDR2 as YYDKDF (reference sequence). The CDR3 region is CATSREGGESSYEQYF. DNA for the CDR3: TGTGCCACCAGCAGGGAGGGGGGGGAAAGCTCCTACGAGCAGTACTTC.

CDR3 bases: TGTGCCAGCACGATCCCGCCGGGACTAGCGGGATATAAGAACACCGGGGAGCTGTTTTTT. Translating it yields CASTIPPGLAGYKNTGELFF. V gene TRBV5-8 combines with J gene TRBJ2-2; 13 bases match TRBD2. Trimming took 6 bases from V and 1 from J; bases not matched to a gene: 15. The CDR3 is made up of 20 amino acids. Germline V CDR1 and CDR2: SGHTS, YDEGEE.

The CDR3 reads CASHPQGVNTGELFF. Written as DNA, the CDR3 is TGCGCCAGCCATCCCCAGGGGGTAAACACCGGGGAGCTGTTTTTT. V gene TRBV5-1 combines with J gene TRBJ2-2, with 7 bases lining up with TRBD1. J was trimmed by 2 bases and V by 7 bases; bases with no gene match: 8. The CDR3 spans 15 residues. The germline V gene has CDR1 SGHRS and CDR2 YFSETQ.

The rearrangement joins TRBV9 to TRBJ1-1; a weak D match, TRBD1 (6 bases). Germline-derived CDR1 and CDR2 are SGDLS and YYNGEE. Trimming pared 10 bases from V and 0 bases from J, leaving 19 bases between. The CDR3 is made up of 15 amino acids. DNA of the CDR3: TGTGCCGGCTCAAAATTACAGGGTTTGAACACTGAAGCTTTCTTT. It codes for CAGSKLQGLNTEAFF.

Only a few counts were recorded for this clone. The J gene is TRBJ2-7, the V gene TRBV5-4; D gene unclear. CDR1 is SGHNT, CDR2 YYREEE, per germline (reference sequence). V shed 0 bases and J shed 7 bases, with 11 bases lying between them. CDR3 length: 13 amino acids. CDR3 coding DNA: TGTGCCAGCAGCTTGGTGAGCACCGCGGAGCAGTACTTC. Translation: CASSLVSTAEQYF. The entire variable domain, with the rest obtained from reference TRBV5-4 and TRBJ2-7, is as follows: ETGVTQSPTHLIKTRGQQVTLRCSSQSGHNTVSWYQQALGQGPQFIFQYYREEENGRGNFPPRFSGLQFPNYSSELNVNALELDDSALYLCASSLVSTAEQYFGPGTRLTVT.

The V gene is TRBV27, the J gene TRBJ2-5; D remains unclear. Germline V gene lookup returns CDR1 MNHEY and CDR2 SMNVEV (reference sequence). V was pared by 6 bases and J by 5 bases, with 13 bases between. The CDR3 contains 13 residues. CDR3 DNA: TGTGCCAGCAGATCTCTACCCGAGGAGACCCAGTACTTC. This translates into CASRSLPEETQYF.

The CDR3 loop reads CAISHSTENYGYTF. The DNA of the CDR3 is TGTGCCATCAGCCATTCTACAGAAAACTATGGCTACACCTTC. The chain is built from TRBV10-3 and TRBJ1-2; D unresolved. Germline V gives CDR1 ENHRY, CDR2 SYGVKD. Trimming stripped 6 bases from V and 2 bases from J, with 13 bases between. This CDR3 comprises 14 residues.

This clone has just a few counts. The chain couples TRBV14 to TRBJ1-6; weak D call: TRBD1 (6 bases). Trimming took 2 bases from V and 6 from J, leaving 14 bases between them. Germline CDR1 SGHDN, CDR2 FVKESK. This CDR3 is 16 amino acids long. This CDR3 is CASSQIQGVGNSPLHF. The CDR3 DNA sequence: TGTGCCAGCAGCCAAATACAGGGAGTTGGTAATTCACCCCTCCACTTT.

This sequence joins TRBV13 and TRBJ2-7; 7 bases match TRBD2. With V trimmed by 1 base and J by 4 bases, 10 bases remained unmatched. Germline CDR1 and CDR2: PRHDT and FYEKMQ (reference sequence). The CDR3 length is 16 residues. The DNA for the CDR3 is TGTGCCAGCAGCTTAGATCCGACGGGGGGTGCTTACGAGCAGTACTTC. This sequence encodes CASSLDPTGGAYEQYF.

The CDR3 DNA follows: TGTGCCAGCTCACCACCCGGGACAGGGGGGAATTCACCCCTCCACTTT. Translating it yields CASSPPGTGGNSPLHF. The J gene is TRBJ1-6, the V gene TRBV18, with 11 bases aligning to TRBD1. The CDR3 spans 16 residues. With V trimmed by 0 bases and J by 7 bases, 2 bases remained unmatched. The germline V gene has CDR1 KGHSH and CDR2 LQKENI. The whole variable domain, filled in from reference TRBV18 and TRBJ1-6, reads NAGVMQNPRHLVRRRGQEARLRCSPMKGHSHVYWYRQLPEEGLKFMVYLQKENIIDESGMPKERFSAEFPKEGPSILRIQQVVRGDSAAYFCASSPPGTGGNSPLHFGNGTRLTVT.

This clone has a handful of counts. The rearrangement joins TRBV6-1 to TRBJ2-7; TRBD1 aligns across 8 bases. This CDR3 is 14 amino acids long. Germline CDR1 and CDR2: MNHNS and SASEGT. The V gene end was trimmed by 6 bases and the J gene end by 4 bases; junction bases not matched to a gene: 8. CDR3 coding DNA: TGTGCCAGCAGAGATGACAGGGGACGGTACGAGCAGTACTTC. Its translation is CASRDDRGRYEQYF.

The J gene is TRBJ2-7, the V gene TRBV6-5; TRBD1 aligns across 9 bases. Germline loops: CDR1 MNHEY, CDR2 SVGAGI. This CDR3 region has 16 residues. The V segment lost 1 base and the J segment 4 bases; nucleotides outside the gene matches: 8. The CDR3, as DNA: TGTGCCAGCAGTTACTTAGGGACAGGGATTCGGTACGAGCAGTACTTC. Translated, it gives CASSYLGTGIRYEQYF.